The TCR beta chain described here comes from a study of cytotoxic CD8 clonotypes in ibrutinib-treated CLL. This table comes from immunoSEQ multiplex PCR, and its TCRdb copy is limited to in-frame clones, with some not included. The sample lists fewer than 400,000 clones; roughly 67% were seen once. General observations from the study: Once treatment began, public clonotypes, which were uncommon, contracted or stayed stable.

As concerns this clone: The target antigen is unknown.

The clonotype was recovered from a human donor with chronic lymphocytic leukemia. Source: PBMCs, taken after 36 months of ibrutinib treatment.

CDR3 amino acids: CASSFYSGELFF. The CDR3 DNA reads as TGTGCCAGCAGCTTTTATTCCGGGGAGCTGTTTTTT. The V gene is TRBV5-4, the J gene TRBJ2-2, with D unresolved. CDR1 and CDR2 (germline): SGHNT, YYREEE (reference sequence). V lost 2 bases and J 6 bases, leaving 5 bases between the germline ends. The CDR3 is made up of 12 amino acids.